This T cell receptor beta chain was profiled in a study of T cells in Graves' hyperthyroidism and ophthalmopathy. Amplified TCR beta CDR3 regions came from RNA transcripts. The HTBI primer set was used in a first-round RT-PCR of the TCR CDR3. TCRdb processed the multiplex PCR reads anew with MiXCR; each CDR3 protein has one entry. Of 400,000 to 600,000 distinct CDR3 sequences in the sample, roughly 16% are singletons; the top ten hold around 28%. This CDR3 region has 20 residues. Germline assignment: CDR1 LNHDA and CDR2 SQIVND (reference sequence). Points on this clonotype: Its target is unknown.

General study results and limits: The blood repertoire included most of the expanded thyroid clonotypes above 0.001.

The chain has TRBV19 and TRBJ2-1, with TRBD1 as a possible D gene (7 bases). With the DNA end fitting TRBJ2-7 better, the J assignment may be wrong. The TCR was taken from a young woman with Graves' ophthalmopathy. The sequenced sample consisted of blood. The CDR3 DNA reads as TGTGCCAGTAGTATGGAGGGGGCTACAGTTGGGGACTGGAGATACAATGAGCAGTACTTC. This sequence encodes CASSMEGATVGDWRYNEQYF.